A selection of T cell receptor beta chains follows, all from one sample in a study of T cells after yellow fever vaccination. TCRdb reprocessed the 5' RACE reads via MiXCR and lists one record per CDR3 protein. The sample has 120,000 to 150,000 distinct CDR3 sequences; 6.5% to 8.5% are singletons. The material sequenced was CD4+ T cells sorted from PBMCs, taken 5 days after the yellow fever booster vaccination. These receptors were collected from a man aged 30 to 45 who received the YFV17D yellow fever vaccine. Each CDR3 is given with its conserved first and last residue. Each record gives: J gene, V gene, clone size, D gene, CDR3 DNA, CDR3 protein. The D gene is left open where the match is weak. A clone size is listed for some rows: how often the clone was seen (once, few, many), or a class if it is expanded.

TRBJ2-5	TRBV15	many	NA	TGTGCCACCAGCAGAGATCCTGCGGAGACCCAGTACTTC	CATSRDPAETQYF
TRBJ2-5	TRBV11-2	NA	NA	TGTGCCAGCAGCTTAGGTTACACCGGAGAGACCCAGTACTTC	CASSLGYTGETQYF
TRBJ2-7	TRBV2	many	NA	TGTGCCAGCAGTGACGGGGCGAGGTCCTACGAGCAGTACTTC	CASSDGARSYEQYF
TRBJ2-1	TRBV4-2	many	TRBD2	TGTGCCAGCAGTACGGGAGGGAGGGTAGCGGGAGGCCTCTCCTACAATGAGCAGTTCTTC	CASSTGGRVAGGLSYNEQFF
TRBJ2-2	TRBV5-6	many	TRBD2	TGTGCCAGCAGCTTACCTAGCGGGAGGGCATCCGGGGAGCTGTTTTTT	CASSLPSGRASGELFF
TRBJ2-2	TRBV20-1	many	NA	TGCAGTGCTCTCCAAACCACCGGGGAGCTGTTTTTT	CSALQTTGELFF
TRBJ2-1	TRBV4-3	many	TRBD2	TGCGCCAGCAGCCAAGGAAGGGCGGGGGGTGAGCAGTTCTTC	CASSQGRAGGEQFF
TRBJ2-1	TRBV15	many	NA	TGTGCCACCAGCAGACAAACAGGGTTCTACAATGAGCAGTTCTTC	CATSRQTGFYNEQFF
TRBJ1-1	TRBV11-3	many	NA	TGTGCCAGCAGCCTCTCACGTCCGGGACATAGCACTGAAGCTTTCTTT	CASSLSRPGHSTEAFF
TRBJ2-1	TRBV5-1	many	NA	TGCGCCAGCAGCCCCCTCACTGGGAATGAGCAGTTCTTC	CASSPLTGNEQFF
TRBJ2-1	TRBV7-2	many	TRBD2	TGTGCCAGCAGCTTAGGTTGGCGGGAGGGCCGGGATGAGCAGTTCTTC	CASSLGWREGRDEQFF
TRBJ2-3	TRBV14	many	NA	TGTGCCAGCAGCGGGACGAGGTTTGCAGATACGCAGTATTTT	CASSGTRFADTQYF
TRBJ2-5	TRBV4-3	many	TRBD2	TGCGCCAGCAGCCTTGGAGATAGGCTTGCGGGGGGAGAGACCCAGTACTTC	CASSLGDRLAGGETQYF
TRBJ2-1	TRBV11-1	many	TRBD2	TGTGCCAGCAGCTCAAGCGGGAGGGCCGAGGATGAGCAGTTCTTC	CASSSSGRAEDEQFF
TRBJ2-2	TRBV20-1	few	NA	TGCTGTGCTAGAGATCCGCAGGGGTCCGACACCGGGGAGCTGTTTTTT	CCARDPQGSDTGELFF
TRBJ2-1	TRBV6-2/TRBV6-3	many	TRBD2	TGTGCCAGCAGGACCGGGACTAGTGGAGCCGATGAGCAGTTCTTC	CASRTGTSGADEQFF
TRBJ2-7	TRBV11-2	many	NA	TGTGCCAGCAGCTTAGAGGCCAGTCAGTACTTC	CASSLEASQYF
TRBJ1-5	TRBV5-1	NA	NA	TGCGCCAGCAGCACGGACGGTGGCAATCAGCCCCAGCATTTT	CASSTDGGNQPQHF
TRBJ2-1	TRBV3-1	many	NA	TGTGCCAGCAGCTTTCAGCGGAGAATCTCCTACAATGAGCAGTTCTTC	CASSFQRRISYNEQFF
TRBJ2-4	TRBV9	many	NA	TGTGCCAGCAGCCCCTTAGCAGGGGATCGAAACATTCAGTACTTC	CASSPLAGDRNIQYF
TRBJ2-7	TRBV27	many	TRBD2	TGTGCCAGCAGTCAAACTAGCGGGAGAGGGCAGTACTTC	CASSQTSGRGQYF
TRBJ2-1	TRBV6-2/TRBV6-3	many	TRBD1	TGTGCCAGCAGATTCGGACAGGGGGGGGAGCAGTTCTTC	CASRFGQGGEQFF
TRBJ1-4	TRBV7-9	many	NA	TGTGCCAGCAGCTCCACGACAGGTCGAGAAAAACTGTTTTTT	CASSSTTGREKLFF
TRBJ2-7	TRBV20-1	many	NA	TGCAGTGCTAGAACGCAGAGCTCCTACGAGCAGTACTTC	CSARTQSSYEQYF
TRBJ2-2	TRBV5-4	many	TRBD2	TGTGCCAGCAGTCCTCTAGCGGGGGACACCGGGGAGCTGTTTTTT	CASSPLAGDTGELFF
TRBJ2-7	TRBV28	many	NA	TGTGCCAGCAGTCTATGGGGCGAGCAGTACTTC	CASSLWGEQYF
TRBJ2-1	TRBV4-2	many	NA	TGTGCCAGCAGCCAGGACTACTCGAGCTCCTACAATGAGCAGTTCTTC	CASSQDYSSSYNEQFF
TRBJ1-6	TRBV25-1	many	TRBD1	TGTGCCAGCAGTCCCTCGACAGGGCGAACCCTCCACTTT	CASSPSTGRTLHF
TRBJ2-1	TRBV27	many	TRBD1	TGTGCCAGTAGGGGGACAGGGGTACACAATGAGCAGTTCTTC	CASRGTGVHNEQFF
TRBJ2-2	TRBV10-3	many	TRBD1	TGTGCCACCCAGGGGGTAGGGAACACCGGGGAGCTGTTTTTT	CATQGVGNTGELFF
TRBJ2-1	TRBV20-1	NA	TRBD2	TGCAGTGCCACAGCGGGAGTAGGGTACAATGAGCAGTTCTTC	CSATAGVGYNEQFF
TRBJ2-1	TRBV12-3/TRBV12-4	NA	TRBD2	TGTGCCTGCAGTTTTAGTACCAGGTGGGGACTAGCGTCAACTAATGAGCAGTTCTTC	CACSFSTRWGLASTNEQFF
TRBJ1-5	TRBV5-1	many	NA	TGCGCCAGCAGCCAGACTCCGGATCAGCCCCAGCATTTT	CASSQTPDQPQHF
TRBJ2-7	TRBV10-3	NA	NA	TGTGCCATCAGTACGAACTACGAGCAGTACTTC	CAISTNYEQYF
TRBJ2-2	TRBV20-1	NA	TRBD2	TGCTGTGCTAGAGATCCCGGCGGGGGGGGGACCGGGGAGCTGTTTTTT	CCARDPGGGGTGELFF
TRBJ1-2	TRBV29-1	many	NA	TGCAGCGCACGGACGGGGATCTATGGCTACACCTTC	CSARTGIYGYTF
TRBJ2-1	TRBV20-1	many	NA	TGCAGTGCTGGAGGAGGTATTGAGCAGTTCTTC	CSAGGGIEQFF
TRBJ1-1	TRBV12-3/TRBV12-4	NA	NA	TGTACCATCTGTTTAGGGGAGGGGCTCAGAGGGAACACTGAAGCTTTCTTT	CTICLGEGLRGNTEAFF
TRBJ2-7	TRBV20-1	many	TRBD1	TGCAGTGCTAGAGAGACAGGGGCAAGCTCCTACGAGCAGTACTTC	CSARETGASSYEQYF
TRBJ2-5	TRBV5-6	NA	NA	TGTGCCAGCAGCGAGGGACTCCTGGGGCCAGAGACCCAGTACTTC	CASSEGLLGPETQYF
TRBJ2-3	TRBV4-1	many	NA	TGCGCCAGCAGCTCTCAGGACTGGGGATCAGATACGCAGTATTTT	CASSSQDWGSDTQYF
TRBJ2-7	TRBV18	many	NA	TGTGCCAGCTCACCACGGGCCTACGAGCAGTACTTC	CASSPRAYEQYF
TRBJ2-5	TRBV5-1	NA	NA	TGCGCCAGCAGCCCATTGGTAGGGGAGACCCAGTACTTC	CASSPLVGETQYF
TRBJ1-5	TRBV4-3	many	TRBD1	TGCGCCAGCAGCGTGAAAGGGGGCCCCAATCAGCCCCAGCATTTT	CASSVKGGPNQPQHF
TRBJ1-2	TRBV27	NA	TRBD1	TGTGCCAGCAGAACTACAGGGGGCAAAGGCTACACCTTC	CASRTTGGKGYTF
TRBJ1-1	TRBV12-3/TRBV12-4	many	NA	TGTGCCAGCAGCTCCGGGGAGAACACTGAAGCTTTCTTT	CASSSGENTEAFF
TRBJ2-1	TRBV6-2/TRBV6-3	few	TRBD2	TGTGCCAGCAGACCCAATAGCGGGAGCCGCGACAATGAGCAGTTCTTC	CASRPNSGSRDNEQFF
TRBJ2-1	TRBV19	NA	NA	TGTGCCAGTAGTATACCTAATATGGGGAGCGGAAATGAGCAGTTCTTC	CASSIPNMGSGNEQFF
TRBJ2-3	TRBV20-1	many	NA	TGCAGTGCTAGAGTCGGGACAGGAAGCGGGGGCGATACGCAGTATTTT	CSARVGTGSGGDTQYF